Below are 21 T cell receptor beta chains sequenced from a single sample in a study of blood T cell repertoires in COVID-19. The assay was immunoSEQ multiplex PCR, and TCRdb's table has in-frame clones only and misses some. The profile shows approximately 240,000 clones, 84% of them singletons. Material: peripheral blood. These receptors all stem from a woman between 40 and 50 years old who had recovered from COVID-19.

This clone was observed a single time. The chain has TRBV12-3 or TRBV12-4 and TRBJ2-7; D gene uncertain. V was trimmed by 3 bases and J by 6 bases, leaving 12 bases between them. This CDR3 comprises 13 residues. The CDR3 nucleotides read TGTGCCAGCAGTTTCTCATCGCAAGCCGAGCAGTACTTC. It yields the protein CASSFSSQAEQYF.

The chain joins TRBV10-3 to TRBJ2-2; 13 bases are shared with TRBD2. V was pared by 6 bases and J by 4 bases, with 11 bases of the junction left unmatched. The germline V gene encodes CDR1 ENHRY and CDR2 SYGVKD. This CDR3 is 18 amino acids long. In nucleotides, the CDR3 is TGTGCCATCAGGAAGACTAGCGGGGGGCCCGCCGGCACCGGGGAGCTGTTTTTT. Translated, it gives CAIRKTSGGPAGTGELFF.

This clone came up once. The rearrangement uses TRBV28 and TRBJ1-3; D is undetermined. CDR3 length: 16 amino acids. The V and J ends lost 5 bases and 0 bases respectively, with 14 bases between them. From germline, CDR1 is MDHEN and CDR2 SYDVKM. The DNA for the CDR3 is TGTGCCAGCAGTGCCCCCACATCAAGCTCTGGAAACACCATATATTTT. It encodes CASSAPTSSSGNTIYF.

The count of this clone is one. The J gene is TRBJ1-4, the V gene TRBV29-1, with 7 bases matching TRBD1. J gave up 7 bases and V 7 bases, and 9 bases lay outside the gene matches. Per germline, CDR1 SQVTM and CDR2 ANQGSEA. This CDR3 comprises 13 residues. CDR3 region: CSGRQAGGEKLFF. The CDR3, as DNA: TGCAGCGGCCGACAGGCAGGGGGTGAAAAACTGTTTTTT.

With regard to this clone: At one of its ends the junction is not consistent with the germline gene, which may arise from a read error. The chain carries TRBV6-1 and TRBJ1-2; maybe TRBD1 (6 bases). This CDR3 has 14 amino acids. The V gene's germline CDR1 is MNHNS and CDR2 SASEGT. CDR3 loop: CASREGQRNYGYTF. CDR3 bases: TGTGCCAGCAGAGAAGGACAGAGAAACTATGGCTACACCTTC.

V usage is TRBV19 and J usage is TRBJ1-5, with unresolved D. V shed 4 bases and J shed 2 bases, with 6 bases lying between them. Germline V CDR1 and CDR2: LNHDA, SQIVND (reference sequence). The CDR3 totals 13 residues. In DNA form, the CDR3 reads TGTGCCAGTAGTACCCAGGGCAATCAGCCCCAGCATTTT. Protein product: CASSTQGNQPQHF.

This chain uses TRBV2 with TRBJ2-4; TRBD1 might be the D (5 bases). V lost 7 bases, J lost 4 bases, and 11 bases lay in between. This CDR3 is 13 amino acids long. Germline V gene lookup returns CDR1 SNHLY and CDR2 FYNNEI. The CDR3 spells CASKEGVKNIQYF. CDR3 bases: TGTGCCAGCAAGGAAGGGGTAAAAAACATTCAGTACTTC.

This clone occurred once. The chain links TRBV6-5 to TRBJ1-2; 12 bases are shared with TRBD1. This CDR3 is 15 amino acids long. The V gene end was trimmed by 2 bases and the J gene end by 8 bases; junction bases not matched to a gene: 6. CDR1 MNHEY and CDR2 SVGAGI come from the germline V gene. CDR3 loop: CASSYGDRGLRGYTF. CDR3 nucleotides: TGTGCCAGCAGTTACGGGGACAGGGGGCTAAGGGGCTACACCTTC.

This clone was seen a single time. The genes are TRBV11-2 and TRBJ2-7; 8 positions agree with TRBD1. The length of the CDR3 is 13 residues. CDR1 is SGHAT and CDR2 is FQNNGV in the germline V gene. J lost 5 bases, V lost 3 bases, and 3 bases had no gene match. CDR3 loop: CASSFSGGDEQYF. CDR3 nucleotide sequence: TGTGCCAGCAGCTTTTCAGGGGGCGACGAGCAGTACTTC.

The genes are TRBV7-2 and TRBJ1-5; D perhaps matches TRBD1 (6 bases). The CDR3 runs 15 residues. V shed 5 bases and J shed 1 base, with 12 bases lying between them. The germline V gene encodes CDR1 SGHTA and CDR2 FQGNSA. The CDR3, as DNA: TGTGCCAGCAGCCCAGACAGGTCGAGCAATCAGCCCCAGCATTTT. Translation: CASSPDRSSNQPQHF.

The chain joins TRBV4-3 to TRBJ2-2; D gene ambiguous. CDR1 and CDR2 (germline): LGHNA, YSLEER. The V end was cut by 4 bases, the J end by 4 bases, with 7 bases between. The CDR3 is 13 amino acids. CDR3 sequence: CASSRQATGELFF. Written as DNA, the CDR3 is TGCGCCAGCAGCCGTCAGGCCACCGGGGAGCTGTTTTTT.

The rearrangement links TRBV30 to TRBJ1-1, with D unclear. Trimming removed 2 bases at V and 4 bases at J, with 11 bases between. The CDR3 totals 13 residues. Per the germline V gene, CDR1 is GTSNPN and CDR2 is SVGIG (reference sequence). In nucleotides, the CDR3 is TGTGCCTGGAGTAAACGCGCACTCACTGAAGCTTTCTTT. Translation gives CAWSKRALTEAFF.

This clone was seen a handful of times. The genes are TRBV24-1 and TRBJ2-3, with 8 bases matching TRBD1. Germline V lookup: CDR1 KGHDR, CDR2 SFDVKD. The ends lost 9 bases at V and 0 bases at J; junction bases unmatched: 4. The CDR3 consists of 14 residues. The CDR3 is CATQGQDSTDTQYF. The CDR3 DNA follows: TGTGCCACCCAGGGACAGGATAGCACAGATACGCAGTATTTT.

V and J are TRBV20-1 and TRBJ1-1, with 7 positions matching TRBD1. This CDR3 region has 13 residues. V gave up 3 bases and J gave up 3 bases; unmatched junction bases: 4. Germline lookup yields CDR1 DFQATT and CDR2 SNEGSKA (reference sequence). The CDR3 nucleotides are TGCAGTGCTAGTCGCCAGGGGGACACTGAAGCTTTCTTT. This codes for CSASRQGDTEAFF.

The rearrangement joins TRBV3-1 (or the pseudogene TRBV3-2) to TRBJ1-6; D is uncertain. The CDR3 runs to 12 residues. The V gene lost 1 base and the J gene lost 10 bases, with 5 bases spanning the gap. Germline values: CDR1 LGHDT, CDR2 YNNKEL (reference sequence). This CDR3 is CASSQVGSPLHF. The CDR3 bases are TGTGCCAGCAGCCAAGTGGGCTCACCCCTCCACTTT.

The J gene is TRBJ2-7, the V gene TRBV25-1; unclear D gene. Between the trimmed V and J ends, which lost 6 bases and 5 bases, there was a span of 17 bases. The CDR3 loop spans 14 amino acids. The V gene's germline CDR1 is MGHDK and CDR2 SYGVNS. The CDR3 region is CASSERRSQDEQYF. The CDR3 DNA is TGTGCCAGCAGCGAGAGACGGTCTCAGGACGAGCAGTACTTC.

The genes are TRBV19 and TRBJ2-7, with TRBD2 as a possible D gene (6 bases). This CDR3 spans 12 amino acids. From germline, CDR1 is LNHDA and CDR2 SQIVND (reference sequence). V lost 8 bases and J 0 bases, leaving 8 bases between the germline ends. CDR3 loop: CASGGDSYEQYF. The CDR3 DNA reads TGTGCCAGTGGAGGGGACTCCTACGAGCAGTACTTC.

V and J are TRBV5-4 and TRBJ2-1, with TRBD2 as a possible D gene (5 bases). The CDR3 is made up of 15 amino acids. The germline V gene has CDR1 SGHNT and CDR2 YYREEE (reference sequence). Trimming shortened V by 0 bases and J by 3 bases, and 10 bases separated the two germline ends. CDR3 amino acids: CASSLGQRDYNEQFF. The DNA of the CDR3 is TGTGCCAGCAGCTTGGGCCAGAGGGACTACAATGAGCAGTTCTTC.

This chain connects TRBV7-2 to TRBJ1-2; 8 positions agree with TRBD1. J gave up 4 bases and V 4 bases, and 11 bases lay outside the gene matches. Germline V gene sequence: CDR1 SGHTA, CDR2 FQGNSA. CDR3 length: 16 amino acids. CDR3 loop: CASSYGRGRGGYGYTF. CDR3 bases: TGTGCCAGCAGCTATGGCAGGGGGCGCGGGGGCTATGGCTACACCTTC. Drawing the rest from reference TRBV7-2 and TRBJ1-2, the complete variable domain is GAGVSQSPSNKVTEKGKDVELRCDPISGHTALYWYRQSLGQGLEFLIYFQGNSAPDKSGLPSDRFSAERTGGSVSTLTIQRTQQEDSAVYLCASSYGRGRGGYGYTFGSGTRLTVV.

The chain couples TRBV11-2 to TRBJ1-2; D gene ambiguous. The germline CDR1 and CDR2 sequences are SGHAT and FQNNGV. Trimming removed 1 base at V and 1 base at J, with 16 bases between. The CDR3 loop spans 17 amino acids. Here the CDR3 reads CASSLGMWGGVNYGYTF. The CDR3, as DNA: TGTGCCAGCAGCTTAGGGATGTGGGGAGGAGTTAACTATGGCTACACCTTC.

This chain joins TRBV13 and TRBJ2-5, with 10 bases aligning to TRBD2. This CDR3 comprises 14 residues. The germline V gene encodes CDR1 PRHDT and CDR2 FYEKMQ (reference sequence). The V segment lost 4 bases and the J segment 5 bases; nucleotides outside the gene matches: 4. The CDR3 coding sequence is TGTGCCAGCAGCTCTGGTAGCGGGAGGGAGACCCAGTACTTC. Translating gives CASSSGSGRETQYF.